This T cell receptor beta chain was retrieved from a study of control samples from healthy donors and cancer patients. This CDR3 is built from 14 residues. V lost 2 bases, J lost 1 base, and 8 bases lay in between. CDR1 is MNHEY, CDR2 SVGAGI, per germline. Measured with immunoSEQ multiplex PCR; TCRdb has only the in-frame clones, and not every one. This sample has tens of thousands of clones, with around nine tenths found just once. The chain links TRBV6-5 to TRBJ1-1, with unresolved D. Sequenced sample: PBMCs. This sequence was found in a man aged 50 or older with head and neck cancer. The CDR3, as DNA: TGTGCCAGCAGTTACAGGCGGGAGAACACTGAAGCTTTCTTT. Its protein product is CASSYRRENTEAFF.